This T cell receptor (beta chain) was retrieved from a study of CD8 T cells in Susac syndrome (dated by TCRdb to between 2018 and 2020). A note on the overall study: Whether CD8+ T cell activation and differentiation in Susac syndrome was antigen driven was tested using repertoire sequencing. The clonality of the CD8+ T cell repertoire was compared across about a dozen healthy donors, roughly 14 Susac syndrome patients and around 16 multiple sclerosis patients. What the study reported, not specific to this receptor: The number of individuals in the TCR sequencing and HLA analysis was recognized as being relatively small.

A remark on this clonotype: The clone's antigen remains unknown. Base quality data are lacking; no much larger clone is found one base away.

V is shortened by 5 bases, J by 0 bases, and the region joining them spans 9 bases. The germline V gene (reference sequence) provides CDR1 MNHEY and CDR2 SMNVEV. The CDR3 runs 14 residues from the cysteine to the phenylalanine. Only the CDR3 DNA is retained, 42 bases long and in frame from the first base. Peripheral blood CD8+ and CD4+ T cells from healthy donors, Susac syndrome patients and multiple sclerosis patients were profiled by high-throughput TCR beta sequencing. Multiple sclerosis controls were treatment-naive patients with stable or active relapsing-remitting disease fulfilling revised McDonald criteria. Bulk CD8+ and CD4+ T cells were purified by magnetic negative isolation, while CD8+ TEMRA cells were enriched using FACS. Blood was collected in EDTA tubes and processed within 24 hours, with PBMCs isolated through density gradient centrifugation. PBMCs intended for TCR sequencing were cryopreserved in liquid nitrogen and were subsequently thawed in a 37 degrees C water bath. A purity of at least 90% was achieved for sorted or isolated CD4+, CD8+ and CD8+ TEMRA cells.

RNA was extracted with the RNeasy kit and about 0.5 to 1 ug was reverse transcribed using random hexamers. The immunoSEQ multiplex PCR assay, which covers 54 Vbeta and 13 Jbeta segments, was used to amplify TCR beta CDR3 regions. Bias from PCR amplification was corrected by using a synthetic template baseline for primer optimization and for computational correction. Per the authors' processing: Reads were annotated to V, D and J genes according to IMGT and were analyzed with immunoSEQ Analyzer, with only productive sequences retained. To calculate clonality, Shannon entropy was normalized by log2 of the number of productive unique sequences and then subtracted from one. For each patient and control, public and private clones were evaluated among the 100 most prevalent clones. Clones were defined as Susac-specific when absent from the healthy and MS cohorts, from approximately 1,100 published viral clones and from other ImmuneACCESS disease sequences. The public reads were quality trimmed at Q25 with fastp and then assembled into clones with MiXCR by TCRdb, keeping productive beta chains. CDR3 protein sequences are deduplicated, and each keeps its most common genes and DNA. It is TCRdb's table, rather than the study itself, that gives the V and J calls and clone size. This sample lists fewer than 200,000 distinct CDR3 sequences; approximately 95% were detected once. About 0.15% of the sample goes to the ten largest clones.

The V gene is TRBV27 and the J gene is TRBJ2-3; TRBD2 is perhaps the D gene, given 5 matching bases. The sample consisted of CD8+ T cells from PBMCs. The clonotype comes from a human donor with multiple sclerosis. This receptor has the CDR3 CASSLASSTDTQYF. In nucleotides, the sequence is TGTGCCAGCAGTCTAGCCTCTAGCACAGATACGCAGTATTTT.